The 31 T cell receptor beta chains given below trace back to one sample, sequenced in a study of T cells expressing NK-cell markers. Each CDR3 protein gets one entry in TCRdb, which reprocessed the 5' RACE reads and gives no DNA. In total, the table holds roughly 180,000 distinct CDR3 sequences. Sample: blood T cells: a sorted CD56 or NKG2C T cell subset, CD4+ or CD8+ T cells, or bulk PBMC T cells (not recorded which). The receptors were sampled from a man between 18 and 69 years old in good health.

This chain links TRBV28 with TRBJ2-7. Germline CDR1 MDHEN, CDR2 SYDVKM. The CDR3 consists of 14 residues. The CDR3 reads CASRTFHRSYEQYF. The complete variable domain, with remaining parts taken from reference TRBV28 and TRBJ2-7, reads DVKVTQSSRYLVKRTGEKVFLECVQDMDHENMFWYRQDPGLGLRLIYFSYDVKMKEKGDIPEGYSVSREKKERFSLILESASTNQTSMYLCASRTFHRSYEQYFGPGTRLTVT.

The V call is TRBV6-1, the J call TRBJ1-5; TCRdb's D call, TRBD1, is unchecked because there is no DNA. Looked up from germline, CDR1 is MNHNS and CDR2 is SASEGT. The CDR3 consists of 15 residues. The CDR3 loop reads CASSEFDRGNQPQHF.

The chain couples TRBV4-1 to TRBJ1-6. In germline, CDR1 is MGHRA, CDR2 YSYEKL. The CDR3 contains 14 residues. CDR3 amino acids: CASSQESGNSPLHF.

The chain joins TRBV5-4 to TRBJ1-1. The CDR3 loop spans 14 amino acids. CDR1 is SGHNT, CDR2 YYREEE, per germline (reference sequence). The CDR3 loop is CASSLNREGRKAFF.

The chain is built from TRBV28 and TRBJ2-1. The CDR3 totals 16 residues. Germline assignment: CDR1 MDHEN and CDR2 SYDVKM. The CDR3 reads CASSLSTGSSYNEQFF.

V gene TRBV7-3 combines with J gene TRBJ2-3. This CDR3 has 17 amino acids. Germline V gives CDR1 SGHTA, CDR2 FQGTGA. The CDR3: CASSRSSDRTITGTQYF.

V gene TRBV27 combines with J gene TRBJ2-7; with no DNA, the TCRdb D assignment of TRBD2 cannot be verified. CDR3 length: 17 amino acids. The germline V gene encodes CDR1 MNHEY and CDR2 SMNVEV (reference sequence). The CDR3 spells CASSPLYSSPLVFEQYF.

This chain joins TRBV29-1 and TRBJ1-1; lacking DNA, the TRBD1 call made by TCRdb goes unchecked. Per germline, CDR1 SQVTM and CDR2 ANQGSEA. This CDR3 has 13 residues. The CDR3 is CSAGQLSNTEAFF.

This chain uses TRBV7-9 with TRBJ2-7; as DNA is missing, the TRBD1 call by TCRdb cannot be tested. The CDR3 runs 13 residues. Germline V gene lookup returns CDR1 SEHNR and CDR2 FQNEAQ (reference sequence). This CDR3 reads CASSPWTVYEQYF. The variable domain in full, with the rest retrieved from reference TRBV7-9 and TRBJ2-7, is DTGVSQNPRHKITKRGQNVTFRCDPISEHNRLYWYRQTLGQGPEFLTYFQNEAQLEKSRLLSDRFSAERPKGSFSTLEIQRTEQGDSAMYLCASSPWTVYEQYFGPGTRLTVT.

The chain has TRBV9 and TRBJ2-3; without DNA, the TCRdb call of TRBD1 cannot be checked. The CDR3 sequence is 15 residues long. Germline loops: CDR1 SGDLS, CDR2 YYNGEE. The CDR3 loop is CASSEGGRDLDTQYF.

The V call is TRBV18, the J call TRBJ2-7; TCRdb indicates TRBD2, and absent DNA this call remains unverified. The CDR3 spans 14 residues. In germline, CDR1 is KGHSH, CDR2 LQKENI. The CDR3 sequence: CASSPGVGGYEQYF.

The chain couples TRBV3-1 to TRBJ1-4. The CDR3 extends over 15 amino acids. Germline values: CDR1 LGHDT, CDR2 YNNKEL (reference sequence). CDR3 region: CASSPRHSQNEKLFF.

The chain employs TRBV7-9 and TRBJ2-7; TCRdb calls TRBD2, which cannot be checked without DNA. This CDR3 is built from 16 residues. Looked up from germline, CDR1 is SEHNR and CDR2 is FQNEAQ (reference sequence). The CDR3 spells CASSPGRGPRSREQYF.

The rearrangement joins TRBV25-1 to TRBJ1-1; no DNA is available, so the TRBD1 call from TCRdb remains unchecked. The CDR3 runs 15 residues. CDR1 MGHDK and CDR2 SYGVNS come from the germline V gene. The CDR3 sequence is CASSESGTGFTEAFF.

The rearrangement uses TRBV13 and TRBJ2-1; absent DNA, TCRdb's TRBD1 call cannot be checked. CDR3 length: 14 residues. The germline V gene encodes CDR1 PRHDT and CDR2 FYEKMQ (reference sequence). CDR3 sequence reads: CASSGPGANNEQFF.

The gene calls are TRBV28 and TRBJ1-5; the D gene TCRdb calls, TRBD1, cannot be checked with no DNA. Germline assignment: CDR1 MDHEN and CDR2 SYDVKM. This CDR3 spans 16 amino acids. CDR3 sequence reads: CASSPGPVNSNQPQHF.

The gene calls are TRBV5-1 and TRBJ1-2. The CDR3 has 14 residues. In germline, CDR1 is SGHRS, CDR2 YFSETQ. The chain's CDR3 is CASSFSREGYGYTF.

CDR3 sequence reads: CASSSTFWGGGYEQYF. The chain has TRBV3-1 and TRBJ2-7; TCRdb names TRBD1, which stays unverified in the absence of DNA. Germline CDR1 LGHDT, CDR2 YNNKEL (reference sequence). CDR3 size: 16 residues.

The chain recombines TRBV29-1 with TRBJ1-1. Germline CDR1 and CDR2: SQVTM and ANQGSEA. This CDR3 has 16 amino acids. CDR3 loop: CSVVGTEARSNTEAFF.

This chain joins TRBV20-1 and TRBJ2-3; TCRdb gives TRBD1 as the D gene, but with no DNA this cannot be confirmed. The CDR3 covers 11 residues. Germline assignment: CDR1 DFQATT and CDR2 SNEGSKA (reference sequence). The CDR3 sequence: CRTGGTDTQYF.

V gene TRBV9 combines with J gene TRBJ2-3; TCRdb outputs TRBD2, but without DNA this stays unchecked. This CDR3 region has 14 residues. Germline V CDR1 and CDR2: SGDLS, YYNGEE. The CDR3 is CASSVYSDPDTQYF.

The chain uses TRBV9 and TRBJ1-1. Germline CDR1 SGDLS, CDR2 YYNGEE. The CDR3 runs 14 residues. The CDR3 loop is CASSVAFVDTEAFF. The full variable domain, in which reference TRBV9 and TRBJ1-1 provide the parts outside the CDR3, is DSGVTQTPKHLITATGQRVTLRCSPRSGDLSVYWYQQSLDQGLQFLIQYYNGEERAKGNILERFSAQQFPDLHSELNLSSLELGDSALYFCASSVAFVDTEAFFGQGTRLTVV.

The chain links TRBV7-8 to TRBJ1-1; checking the TCRdb D call of TRBD1 is not possible without DNA. The germline V gene encodes CDR1 SGHVS and CDR2 FQNEAQ. The CDR3 runs to 15 residues. This CDR3 is CASSLWDRGGTEAFF.

This chain connects TRBV10-3 to TRBJ2-3. Per the germline V gene, CDR1 is ENHRY and CDR2 is SYGVKD. There are 15 residues in the CDR3. The CDR3: CAIRDNRASTDTQYF.

This chain joins TRBV5-5 and TRBJ1-6; TCRdb's D call of TRBD1 is untestable without DNA. This CDR3 spans 14 amino acids. Germline V lookup: CDR1 SGHKS, CDR2 YYEKEE (reference sequence). CDR3 region: CASSLGQGDSPLHF.

The chain joins TRBV2 to TRBJ2-1; the D call of TRBD1 rests on TCRdb alone, since no DNA is present to check it. CDR1 and CDR2 from the germline V gene are SNHLY and FYNNEI. The CDR3 loop spans 18 amino acids. CDR3 protein: CASSEAEGETRSGNEQFF.

The rearrangement joins TRBV7-9 to TRBJ2-3; TCRdb lists TRBD2, though no DNA is available to test this call. Germline lookup yields CDR1 SEHNR and CDR2 FQNEAQ (reference sequence). CDR3 length equals 17 residues. The chain's CDR3 is CASSPHRASGGTDTQYF.

The chain combines TRBV15 with TRBJ2-5; the TRBD1 assignment by TCRdb is unverifiable without DNA. CDR1 is LNHNV and CDR2 is YYDKDF in the germline V gene (reference sequence). The length of the CDR3 is 16 residues. The CDR3 here is CATSRDRGGGQETQYF.

The chain is built from TRBV5-1 and TRBJ1-4. Per the germline V gene, CDR1 is SGHRS and CDR2 is YFSETQ. The CDR3 totals 16 residues. The CDR3 protein is CASSMDEGSTNEKLFF.

The chain uses TRBV9 and TRBJ2-2. The germline CDR1 and CDR2 sequences are SGDLS and YYNGEE. This CDR3 is 16 amino acids long. The CDR3 loop is CASSETWSRDTGELFF. Variable domain in full (rest from reference TRBV9 and TRBJ2-2): DSGVTQTPKHLITATGQRVTLRCSPRSGDLSVYWYQQSLDQGLQFLIQYYNGEERAKGNILERFSAQQFPDLHSELNLSSLELGDSALYFCASSETWSRDTGELFFGEGSRLTVL.

V is TRBV10-3 and J is TRBJ2-1; the D gene TCRdb calls, TRBD2, cannot be checked with no DNA. The CDR3 consists of 15 residues. The germline CDR1 and CDR2 sequences are ENHRY and SYGVKD. CDR3 loop: CAISDGGELHNEQFF.